This T cell receptor (beta chain) is drawn from a study of a mutant IDH1 vaccine in newly diagnosed glioma. Study as a whole: Of the patients given treatment, approximately 60% were male and about 38% were female, and a mean age of roughly 40 years was recorded.

With regard to this clone: Its antigen is not identified.

The V and J ends lost 2 bases and 6 bases, in that order; junction bases with no gene match: 6. CDR1 is SGHRS and CDR2 is YFSETQ in the germline V gene. There are 17 residues in the CDR3. Using immunoSEQ multiplex PCR, the repertoire was profiled, and TCRdb retains in-frame clones only, with some absent. The data contain roughly 60,000 clones, about four fifths of them singletons. This sample's time point: week 35, safety follow-up. A single vaccine dose contained 300 ug of mutant IDH1 20-mer peptide, and topical imiquimod was used with it. Specimen: PBMCs, collected from a glioma patient whose treatment included an IDH1 peptide vaccine. The sequence came from a man aged 35 to 55 with glioma. The chain has TRBV5-1 and TRBJ2-2; TRBD2 matches 14 bases. The CDR3 bases are TGCGCCAGCAGCTTAAAGGGACTAGCGGGAGTCCCCGGGGAGCTGTTTTTT. Translated, it gives CASSLKGLAGVPGELFF.